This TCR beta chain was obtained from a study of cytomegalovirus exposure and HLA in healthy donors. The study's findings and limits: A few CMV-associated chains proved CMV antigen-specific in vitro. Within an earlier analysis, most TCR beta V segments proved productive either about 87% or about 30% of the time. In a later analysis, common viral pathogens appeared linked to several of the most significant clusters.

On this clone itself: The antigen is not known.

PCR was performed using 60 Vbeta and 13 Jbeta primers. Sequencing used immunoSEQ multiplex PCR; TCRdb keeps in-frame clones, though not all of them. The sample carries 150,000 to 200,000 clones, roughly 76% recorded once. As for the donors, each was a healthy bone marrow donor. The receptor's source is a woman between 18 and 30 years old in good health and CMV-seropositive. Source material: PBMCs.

In nucleotides, the CDR3 is TGTGCCAGCATACCGCAGGGGGCGACCGGGGAGCTGTTTTTT. Protein product: CASIPQGATGELFF. The J gene is TRBJ2-2, the V gene TRBV2; 8 positions match TRBD1. V was pared by 7 bases and J by 5 bases, with 6 bases of the junction left unmatched. Germline CDR1 SNHLY, CDR2 FYNNEI. The CDR3 is 14 residues long. The full variable domain, in which reference TRBV2 and TRBJ2-2 provide the parts outside the CDR3, is EPEVTQTPSHQVTQMGQEVILRCVPISNHLYFYWYRQILGQKVEFLVSFYNNEISEKSEIFDDQFSVERPDGSNFTLKIRSTKLEDSAMYFCASIPQGATGELFFGEGSRLTVL.